The text below deals with one TCR beta chain. This sample is drawn from a study of OX40 agonist ivuxolimab in advanced cancers. Overall study: Ivuxolimab, which patients received intravenously every 2 weeks, was dosed at 0.01 to 10 mg/kg. Three individuals attained partial responses, comprising one hepatocellular carcinoma case and two cutaneous melanoma cases. Head and neck, renal cell, melanoma or hepatocellular carcinoma were the cancers that dose-escalation patients had. A history of anti-PD-1, anti-PD-L1 or anti-CTLA-4 therapy was acceptable, and over 30% had some.

Clones were sequenced by immunoSEQ multiplex PCR, and TCRdb holds only the in-frame ones, with some missing. The sample records some 70,000 clones, more than 85% being singletons. This CDR3 comprises 13 residues. Germline V gives CDR1 SGHVS, CDR2 FQNEAQ. With 2 bases removed from V and 5 bases from J, the gap between germline ends came to 7 bases. This sample comprised CD4+ or CD8+ T cells sorted from blood, obtained in a trial of the OX40 agonist ivuxolimab. The rearrangement uses TRBV7-8 and TRBJ1-5, with no clear D. This clonotype originated in an adult with an advanced solid tumor such as melanoma, head and neck, liver or kidney cancer. CDR3 sequence reads: CASSLSEYQPQHF. The CDR3 region has the DNA TGTGCCAGCAGCTTATCAGAATATCAGCCCCAGCATTTT.